This TCR beta chain came from a study of CD8+ T cells in alopecia areata. Across the whole study: Treatment ran 6 to 18 months, with 6 months of follow-up afterward.

TCR sequencing used cDNA made by reverse transcription of extracted RNA. Repertoires were generated with immunoSEQ multiplex PCR, while TCRdb's copy carries only in-frame clones and drops some. The sample includes approximately 150,000 clones, around three fifths seen only once; the top ten take approximately 15%. Specified treatment: oral pan-JAK inhibitor, 5-10 mg twice daily. Researchers picked out CD4+ and CD8+ T cells from PBMCs by sorting. Trimming removed 5 bases from V and 4 bases from J, with 27 bases in between. The germline gives CDR1 MNHEY, CDR2 SMNVEV (reference sequence). The CDR3 contains 20 residues.

The chain has TRBV27 and TRBJ1-6; tentatively, D is TRBD1 (6 bases). This TCR came from a human donor with alopecia areata. The sequenced sample was CD4+ T cells sorted from blood, obtained at week 24, from a patient treated with tofacitinib. Here the CDR3 DNA reads TGTGCCAGCAGTCGGGACCTCGGGGGGCGAACACTCCCTTATAATTCACCCCTCCACTTT. Translated: CASSRDLGGRTLPYNSPLHF.